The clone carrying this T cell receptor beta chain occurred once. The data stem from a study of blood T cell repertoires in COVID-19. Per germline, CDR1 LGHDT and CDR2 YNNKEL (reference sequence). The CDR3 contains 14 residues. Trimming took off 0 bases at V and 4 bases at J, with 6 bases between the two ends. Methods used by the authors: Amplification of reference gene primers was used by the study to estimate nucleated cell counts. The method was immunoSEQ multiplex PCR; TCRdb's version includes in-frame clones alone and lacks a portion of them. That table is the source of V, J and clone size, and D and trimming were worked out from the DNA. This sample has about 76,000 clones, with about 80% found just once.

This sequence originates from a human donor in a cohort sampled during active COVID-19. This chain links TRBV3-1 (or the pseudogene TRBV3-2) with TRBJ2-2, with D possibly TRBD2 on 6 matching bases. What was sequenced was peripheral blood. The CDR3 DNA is TGTGCCAGCAGCCAAGAGCGGGGCACCGGGGAGCTGTTTTTT. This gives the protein CASSQERGTGELFF.